Listed here are 23 T cell receptor beta chains from one sample, sequenced in a study of blood T cell repertoires in COVID-19. The protocol was immunoSEQ multiplex PCR, while the TCRdb copy is restricted to in-frame clones and leaves out a portion. The sample holds about 200,000 clones, roughly 84% seen once. The sequencing input was peripheral blood. The receptors come from a man aged 45-60 years with COVID-19, enrolled during active disease.

The V call is TRBV29-1, the J call TRBJ2-2, with a tentative D call TRBD2 (6 bases). Trimming removed 6 bases from V and 5 bases from J, with 16 bases in between. The CDR3 spans 14 residues. Germline values: CDR1 SQVTM, CDR2 ANQGSEA. CDR3 protein: CSVRPGGRTGELFF. In DNA, the CDR3 is TGCAGCGTCCGCCCCGGGGGTAGGACCGGGGAGCTGTTTTTT.

The CDR3 region has the DNA TGTGCCAGCAGCTCGACTAGCGGGACACGCACAGATACGCAGTATTTT. Translation gives CASSSTSGTRTDTQYF. V gene TRBV7-6 combines with J gene TRBJ2-3; 11 bases agree with TRBD2. V dropped 4 bases and J dropped 1; count of bases not matched to a gene: 4. The CDR3 sequence is 16 residues long. CDR1 and CDR2 (germline): SGHVS, FNYEAQ.

The gene calls are TRBV28 and TRBJ2-2; TRBD2 agrees at 7 bases. Germline V CDR1 and CDR2: MDHEN, SYDVKM. V lost 4 bases to trimming and J lost 6 bases; unmatched junction nucleotides: 11. There are 16 residues in the CDR3. The CDR3 DNA reads as TGTGCCAGCAGTTACGGAGCGGGGTTGGAGGCCGGGGAGCTGTTTTTT. Residues: CASSYGAGLEAGELFF.

The rearrangement uses TRBV14 and TRBJ2-1; 9 nucleotides match TRBD1. The CDR3 is 16 residues long. V lost 2 bases to trimming and J lost 3 bases; unmatched junction nucleotides: 5. Per the germline V gene, CDR1 is SGHDN and CDR2 is FVKESK. In DNA, the CDR3 is TGTGCCAGCAGCCAAACACAGGGGGCCTACTACAATGAGCAGTTCTTC. This sequence encodes CASSQTQGAYYNEQFF.

This chain connects TRBV27 to TRBJ2-2, with 12 bases lining up with TRBD1. Germline CDR1 and CDR2: MNHEY and SMNVEV (reference sequence). The CDR3 loop spans 15 amino acids. Germline trimming cut 8 bases from V and 4 bases from J; bases unmatched to any gene: 5. The CDR3, as DNA: TGTGCCAGCGGGGGACAGGGGGCGACCACCGGGGAGCTGTTTTTT. It codes for CASGGQGATTGELFF.

The V and J genes are TRBV19 and TRBJ2-7; a possible D gene is TRBD1 (6 bases). The ends were cut back, 3 bases at V and 4 bases at J, with 10 bases in the middle. This CDR3 comprises 13 residues. The germline CDR1 and CDR2 sequences are LNHDA and SQIVND (reference sequence). CDR3 loop: CASSIGTKYEQYF. The CDR3 nucleotides are TGTGCCAGTAGTATCGGGACAAAATACGAGCAGTACTTC.

V and J are TRBV24-1 and TRBJ1-1; 8 bases fit TRBD1. CDR1 is KGHDR, CDR2 SFDVKD, per germline. The trim removed 9 bases at V and 0 bases at J, leaving 2 bases unmatched. The CDR3 is made up of 13 amino acids. For the CDR3, the DNA is TGTGCCACCCAGGGGGCTCTGAACACTGAAGCTTTCTTT. Protein: CATQGALNTEAFF.

This chain links TRBV6-6 with TRBJ1-2, with 11 bases fitting TRBD1. There are 14 residues in the CDR3. Germline lookup yields CDR1 MNHNY and CDR2 SVGAGI (reference sequence). Trimming took 7 bases from V and 8 from J; bases not matched to a gene: 9. The CDR3 coding sequence is TGTGCCAGCACCCCGGGACAGGGGGGGGACGGCTACACCTTC. Amino acid sequence: CASTPGQGGDGYTF.

The chain has TRBV27 and TRBJ2-2; D gene unclear. The CDR3 runs to 13 residues. Per germline, CDR1 MNHEY and CDR2 SMNVEV (reference sequence). The V gene lost 6 bases and the J gene lost 1 base, with 6 bases spanning the gap. CDR3 amino acids: CASRTGNTGELFF. For the CDR3, the DNA is TGTGCCAGCAGGACGGGGAACACCGGGGAGCTGTTTTTT.

The chain couples TRBV28 to TRBJ1-2, with 7 bases fitting TRBD1. Germline CDR1 and CDR2: MDHEN and SYDVKM. This CDR3 region has 14 residues. Trimming removed 6 bases from V and 2 bases from J; junction bases left unmatched: 6. The CDR3 DNA reads TGTGCCAGCAGGCCGGGACAGTTGAACTATGGCTACACCTTC. This sequence encodes CASRPGQLNYGYTF.

V usage is TRBV12-3 or TRBV12-4 and J usage is TRBJ2-4, with a weak D call TRBD2 (6 bases). Trimming removed 5 bases at V and 15 bases at J, with 20 bases between. This CDR3 has 13 amino acids. The CDR3 here is CASSGRLAPQAYF. DNA of the CDR3: TGTGCCAGCAGTGGTCGCCTAGCGCCTCAGGCGTACTTC.

The rearrangement joins TRBV6-5 to TRBJ2-7; 7 bases fit TRBD1. This CDR3 comprises 15 residues. Germline assignment: CDR1 MNHEY and CDR2 SVGAGI. J was trimmed by 3 bases and V by 6 bases; bases with no gene match: 11. The CDR3 region is CASSTTGTVNYEQYF. The CDR3 nucleotides are TGTGCCAGCAGCACAACCGGGACAGTGAACTACGAGCAGTACTTC.

The genes are TRBV5-4 and TRBJ2-5; TRBD2 matches at 8 bases. V trimming: 5 bases; J trimming: 2 bases; junction bases outside the gene matches: 5. The germline CDR1 and CDR2 sequences are SGHNT and YYREEE (reference sequence). The CDR3 sequence is 14 residues long. CDR3 bases: TGTGCCAGCAGTCCGGGACTAGAACAAGAGACCCAGTACTTC. Translated: CASSPGLEQETQYF.

The chain couples TRBV6-2 or TRBV6-3 to TRBJ2-2, with D maybe TRBD1 (5 bases). Germline V gene lookup returns CDR1 MNHEY and CDR2 SVGEGT. The CDR3 spans 15 residues. V was shortened by 0 bases and J by 3 bases, with 8 bases between the two germline ends. CDR3 region: CASSYSDTYTGELFF. The CDR3 nucleotides read TGTGCCAGCAGTTACTCGGACACCTACACCGGGGAGCTGTTTTTT.

Remarks on this clone: One end of the junction fails to match germline, which may point to a read error. This rearrangement joins TRBV18 to TRBJ2-3; 10 positions agree with TRBD2. Per the germline V gene, CDR1 is KGHSH and CDR2 is LQKENI. The CDR3 contains 16 residues. The CDR3 region is CASSPLSGGYTDTQYF. DNA for the CDR3: TGTGCCAGCTCTCCACTTAGCGGGGGGTACACAGATACGCAGTATTTT.

This chain uses TRBV2 with TRBJ1-2; 7 positions agree with TRBD1. V was pared by 5 bases and J by 4 bases, with 1 base of the junction left unmatched. Germline CDR1 and CDR2: SNHLY and FYNNEI. The CDR3 sequence is 12 residues long. The CDR3 region has the DNA TGTGCCAGCAGTACAGGGGTCTATGGCTACACCTTC. It translates to CASSTGVYGYTF.

V is TRBV7-3 and J is TRBJ1-1; tentatively, D is TRBD1 (5 bases). Germline V gene lookup returns CDR1 SGHTA and CDR2 FQGTGA. The V gene lost 5 bases and the J gene lost 1 base, with 14 bases spanning the gap. The CDR3 spans 15 residues. The DNA of the CDR3 is TGTGCCAGCAGCCCCCATACAGGTCAGAACACTGAAGCTTTCTTT. Amino acids: CASSPHTGQNTEAFF.

The chain combines TRBV30 with TRBJ1-1; D not certain. The V and J ends lost 0 bases and 4 bases respectively, with 6 bases between them. This CDR3 comprises 12 residues. Germline assignment: CDR1 GTSNPN and CDR2 SVGIG (reference sequence). The CDR3 nucleotides read TGTGCCTGGAGTGTACAGACCACTGAAGCTTTCTTT. Its protein product is CAWSVQTTEAFF.

The chain has TRBV5-6 and TRBJ2-7, with D possibly TRBD1 on 6 matching bases. V was trimmed by 0 bases and J by 8 bases, leaving 18 bases between them. CDR3 length: 15 amino acids. CDR1 and CDR2 from the germline V gene are SGHDT and YYEEEE. CDR3 region: CASSLGVRGLSQQYF. In DNA form, the CDR3 reads TGTGCCAGCAGCTTGGGAGTCAGGGGCCTCTCGCAGCAGTACTTC.

J is TRBJ2-7 and V is TRBV3-1 (or the pseudogene TRBV3-2); 11 nucleotides align to TRBD1. The V gene's germline CDR1 is LGHDT and CDR2 YNNKEL (reference sequence). Trimming at V came to 6 bases and at J to 2 bases, leaving 6 bases not matched to a gene. CDR3 length equals 15 residues. The CDR3 is CASRRGTGGTYEQYF. CDR3 nucleotides: TGTGCCAGCAGAAGAGGGACAGGGGGTACCTACGAGCAGTACTTC.

The chain couples TRBV28 to TRBJ1-4; possibly TRBD1 for D (5 bases). Germline values: CDR1 MDHEN, CDR2 SYDVKM. There are 14 residues in the CDR3. Trimming took 7 bases from V and 0 from J, leaving 9 bases between them. In DNA, the CDR3 is TGTGCCAGCATGCCGGGGGCAACTAATGAAAAACTGTTTTTT. Protein sequence: CASMPGATNEKLFF.

This chain links TRBV20-1 with TRBJ2-1; 10 positions match TRBD2. The J segment lost 3 bases and the V segment lost 3 bases, leaving 5 bases of the junction unmatched. CDR1 DFQATT and CDR2 SNEGSKA come from the germline V gene (reference sequence). CDR3 size: 15 residues. The CDR3 DNA is TGCAGTGCTAGTCACACTAGCGGGATCTACAATGAGCAGTTCTTC. Amino acids: CSASHTSGIYNEQFF.

The CDR3 DNA follows: TGTGCCAGCAGCCAAGATGGCGGGCAAGGCGAGCAGTACTTC. It translates to CASSQDGGQGEQYF. V is TRBV4-2 and J is TRBJ2-7; perhaps TRBD2 as D (5 bases). CDR3 size: 14 residues. Germline CDR1 LGHNA, CDR2 YNFKEQ. V was shortened by 0 bases and J by 6 bases, with 12 bases between the two germline ends.